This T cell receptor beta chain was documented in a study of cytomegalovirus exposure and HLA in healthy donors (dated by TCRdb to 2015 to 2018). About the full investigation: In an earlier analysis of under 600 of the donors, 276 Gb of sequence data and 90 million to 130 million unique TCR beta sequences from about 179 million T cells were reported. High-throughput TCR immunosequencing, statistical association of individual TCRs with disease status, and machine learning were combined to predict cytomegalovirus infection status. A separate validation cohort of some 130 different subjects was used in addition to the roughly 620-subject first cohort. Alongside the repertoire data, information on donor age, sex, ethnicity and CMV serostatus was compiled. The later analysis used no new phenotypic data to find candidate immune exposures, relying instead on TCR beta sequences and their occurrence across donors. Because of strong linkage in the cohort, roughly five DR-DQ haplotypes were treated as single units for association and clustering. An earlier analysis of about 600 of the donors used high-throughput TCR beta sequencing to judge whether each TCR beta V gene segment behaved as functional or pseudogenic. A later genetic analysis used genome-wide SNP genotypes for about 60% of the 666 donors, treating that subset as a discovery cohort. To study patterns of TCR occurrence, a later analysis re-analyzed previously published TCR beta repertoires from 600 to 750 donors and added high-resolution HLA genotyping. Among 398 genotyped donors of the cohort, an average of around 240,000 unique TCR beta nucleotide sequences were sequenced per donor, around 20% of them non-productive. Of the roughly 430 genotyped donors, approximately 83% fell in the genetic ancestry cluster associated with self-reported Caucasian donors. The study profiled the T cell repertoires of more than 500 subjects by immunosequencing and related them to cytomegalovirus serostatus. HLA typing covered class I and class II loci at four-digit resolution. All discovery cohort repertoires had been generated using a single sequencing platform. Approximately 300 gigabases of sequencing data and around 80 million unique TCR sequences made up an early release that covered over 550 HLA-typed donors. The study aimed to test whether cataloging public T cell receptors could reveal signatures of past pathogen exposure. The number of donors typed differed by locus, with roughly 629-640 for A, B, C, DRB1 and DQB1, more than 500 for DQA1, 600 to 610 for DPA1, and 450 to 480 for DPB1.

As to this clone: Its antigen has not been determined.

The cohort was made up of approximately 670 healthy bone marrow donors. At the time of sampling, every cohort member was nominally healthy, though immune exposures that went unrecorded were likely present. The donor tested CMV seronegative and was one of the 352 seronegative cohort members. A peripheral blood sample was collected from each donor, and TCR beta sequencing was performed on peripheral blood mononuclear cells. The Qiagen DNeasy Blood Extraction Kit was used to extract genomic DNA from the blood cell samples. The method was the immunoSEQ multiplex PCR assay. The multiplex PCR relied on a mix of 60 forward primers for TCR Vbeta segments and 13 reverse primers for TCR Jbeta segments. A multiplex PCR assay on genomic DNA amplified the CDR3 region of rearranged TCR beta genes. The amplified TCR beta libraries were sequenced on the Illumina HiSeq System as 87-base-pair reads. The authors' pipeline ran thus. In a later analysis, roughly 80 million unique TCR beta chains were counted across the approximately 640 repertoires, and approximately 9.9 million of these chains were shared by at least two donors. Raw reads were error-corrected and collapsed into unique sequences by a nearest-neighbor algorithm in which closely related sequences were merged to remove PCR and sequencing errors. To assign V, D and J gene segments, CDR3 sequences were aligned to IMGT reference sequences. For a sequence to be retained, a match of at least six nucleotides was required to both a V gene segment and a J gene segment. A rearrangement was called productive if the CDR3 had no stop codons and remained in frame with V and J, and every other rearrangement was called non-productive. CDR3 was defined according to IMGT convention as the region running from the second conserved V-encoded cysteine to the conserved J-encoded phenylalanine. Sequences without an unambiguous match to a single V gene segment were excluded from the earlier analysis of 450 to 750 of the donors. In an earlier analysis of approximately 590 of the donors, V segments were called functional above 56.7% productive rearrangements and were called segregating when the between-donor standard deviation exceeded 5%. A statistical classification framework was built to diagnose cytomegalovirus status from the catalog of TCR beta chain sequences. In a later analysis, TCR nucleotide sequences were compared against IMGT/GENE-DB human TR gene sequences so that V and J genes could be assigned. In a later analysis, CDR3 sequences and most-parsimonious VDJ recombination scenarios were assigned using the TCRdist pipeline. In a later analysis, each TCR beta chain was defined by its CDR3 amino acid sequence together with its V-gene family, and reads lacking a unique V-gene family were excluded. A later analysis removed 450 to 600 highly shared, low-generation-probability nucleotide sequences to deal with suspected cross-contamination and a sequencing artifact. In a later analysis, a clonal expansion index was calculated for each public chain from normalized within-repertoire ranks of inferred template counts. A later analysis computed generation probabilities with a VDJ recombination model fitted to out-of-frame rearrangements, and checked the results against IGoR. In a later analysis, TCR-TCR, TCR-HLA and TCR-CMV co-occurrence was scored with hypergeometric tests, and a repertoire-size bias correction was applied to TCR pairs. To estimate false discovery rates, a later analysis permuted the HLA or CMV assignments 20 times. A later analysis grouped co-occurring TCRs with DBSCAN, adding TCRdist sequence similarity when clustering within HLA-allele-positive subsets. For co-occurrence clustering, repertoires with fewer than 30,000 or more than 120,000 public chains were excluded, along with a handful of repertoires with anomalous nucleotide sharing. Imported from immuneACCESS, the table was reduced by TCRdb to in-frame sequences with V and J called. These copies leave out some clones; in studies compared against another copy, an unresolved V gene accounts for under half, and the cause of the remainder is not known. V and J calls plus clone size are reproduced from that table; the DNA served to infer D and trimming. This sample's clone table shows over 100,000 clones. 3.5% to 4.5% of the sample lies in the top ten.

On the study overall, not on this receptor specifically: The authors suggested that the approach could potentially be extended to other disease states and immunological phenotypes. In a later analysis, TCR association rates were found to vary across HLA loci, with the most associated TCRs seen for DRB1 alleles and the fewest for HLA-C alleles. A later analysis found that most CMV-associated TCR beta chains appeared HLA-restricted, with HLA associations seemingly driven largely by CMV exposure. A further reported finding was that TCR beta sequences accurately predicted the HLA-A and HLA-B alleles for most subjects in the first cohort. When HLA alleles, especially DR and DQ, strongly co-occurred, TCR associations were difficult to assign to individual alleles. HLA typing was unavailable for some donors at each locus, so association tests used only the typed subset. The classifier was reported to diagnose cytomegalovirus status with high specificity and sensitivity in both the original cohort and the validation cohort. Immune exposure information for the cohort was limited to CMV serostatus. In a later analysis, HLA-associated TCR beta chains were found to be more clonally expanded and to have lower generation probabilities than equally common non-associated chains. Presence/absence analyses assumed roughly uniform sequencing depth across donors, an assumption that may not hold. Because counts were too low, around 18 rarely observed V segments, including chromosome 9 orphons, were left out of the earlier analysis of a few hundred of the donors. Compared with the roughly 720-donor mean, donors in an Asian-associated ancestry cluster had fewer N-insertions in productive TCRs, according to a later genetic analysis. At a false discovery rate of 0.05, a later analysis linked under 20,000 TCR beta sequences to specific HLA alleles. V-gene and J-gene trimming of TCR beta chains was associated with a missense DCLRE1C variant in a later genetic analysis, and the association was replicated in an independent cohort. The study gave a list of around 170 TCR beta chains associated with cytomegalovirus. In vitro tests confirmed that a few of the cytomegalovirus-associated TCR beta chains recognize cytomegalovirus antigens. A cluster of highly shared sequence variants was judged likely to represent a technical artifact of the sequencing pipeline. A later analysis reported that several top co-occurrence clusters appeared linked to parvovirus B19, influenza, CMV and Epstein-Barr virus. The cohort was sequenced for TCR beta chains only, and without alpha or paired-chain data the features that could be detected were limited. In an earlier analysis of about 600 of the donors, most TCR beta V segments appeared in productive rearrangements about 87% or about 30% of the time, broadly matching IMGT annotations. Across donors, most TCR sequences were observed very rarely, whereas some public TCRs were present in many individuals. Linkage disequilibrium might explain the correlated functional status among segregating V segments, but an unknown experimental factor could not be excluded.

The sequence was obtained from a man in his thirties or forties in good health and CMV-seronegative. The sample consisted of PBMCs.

The CDR3 here reads CASSLTGMSTEAFF. In nucleotides, the sequence is TGTGCCAGCAGTTTAACAGGTATGAGCACTGAAGCTTTCTTT. This chain joins TRBV28 to TRBJ1-1, with a tentative D gene TRBD1 over 5 matching bases. The CDR3 numbers 14 residues from cysteine through phenylalanine. The CDR3 DNA has 42 bases and is translated from base 1. Relative to germline, V is 2 bases shorter and J is 4 bases shorter, with 11 bases between their ends. The germline V gene supplies CDR1 MDHEN and CDR2 SYDVKM.